Listed below are T cell receptor beta chains from one sample, sequenced in a study of identical twins. TCRdb itself ran the 5' RACE reads through MiXCR, one entry per CDR3 protein. The sample has 750,000 to 950,000 distinct CDR3 sequences; more than 9% are singletons. The same data also contributed to another study, on yellow fever vaccine responses in identical twins.

The source material was PBMCs. These receptors all come from a woman aged 18-29 years in good health. Both conserved end residues are part of each CDR3. The D gene is left open where the match is weak. Expanded clones are given a class, and other clones once, few, many or no size at all.

few	TRBJ2-1	TRBV3-1	NA	TGTGCCAGCAGCCAAGCCCGGCTCAGCTACAATGAGCAGTTCTTC	CASSQARLSYNEQFF
NA	TRBJ2-3	TRBV7-8	TRBD2	TGTGCCAGCAGCTCCTCCATTAGCGGGAGTGGCACAGATACGCAGTATTTT	CASSSSISGSGTDTQYF
NA	TRBJ1-5	TRBV12-3/TRBV12-4	TRBD1	TGTGCCAGCAGTACAGGGGGCTGGCAGCCCCAGCATTTT	CASSTGGWQPQHF
few	TRBJ1-4	TRBV19	NA	TGTGCCAGTAGTATTTCCGGGACAAAGAAGTTTAATGAAAAACTGTTTTTT	CASSISGTKKFNEKLFF
NA	TRBJ2-5	TRBV25-1	NA	TGTGCCAGCACAAGACAGGGACTAGATGGTGAGACCCAGTACTTC	CASTRQGLDGETQYF
few	TRBJ2-2	TRBV7-2	TRBD2	TGTGCCAGCAGTCAGGGGGGACTAGCGGGAGTCGGGGAGCTGTTTTTT	CASSQGGLAGVGELFF
many	TRBJ2-7	TRBV5-1	NA	TGCGCCAGCAGCTTGGGTGGGAACTACGAGCAGTACTTC	CASSLGGNYEQYF
NA	TRBJ1-3	TRBV7-2	NA	TGTGCCAGCAGCCTCGGGGACGTCTCTGGAAACACCATATATTTT	CASSLGDVSGNTIYF
many	TRBJ2-3	TRBV5-1	TRBD1	TGCGCCAGCAGCTGGGACAGTTCCCCAGATACGCAGTATTTT	CASSWDSSPDTQYF
few	TRBJ2-3	TRBV27	TRBD2	TGTGCCAGCAGTTTTTCCCTAGCGGGCGCAGATACGCAGTATTTT	CASSFSLAGADTQYF
few	TRBJ2-7	TRBV12-3/TRBV12-4	NA	TGTGCCAGCAGTTTAGGGCACAACTACGAGCAGTACTTC	CASSLGHNYEQYF
NA	TRBJ2-7	TRBV3-1	TRBD2	TGTACCAGCAGCCCCGGACTAGCGGGAGTCAGAACCTACGAGCAGTACTTC	CTSSPGLAGVRTYEQYF
NA	TRBJ2-2	TRBV20-1	NA	TGCAGTGCTAGGCAGGGTCTGAACACCGGGGAGCTGTTTTTT	CSARQGLNTGELFF
few	TRBJ2-5	TRBV20-1	TRBD2	TGCAGTGCTAGAGAGGCTGGGACTACTATTGGGACCCAGTACTTC	CSAREAGTTIGTQYF
NA	TRBJ2-2	TRBV4-2	NA	TGTGCCAGCAGCCCGGGGGGGACAGTAGCCAGGAAGAACACCGGGGAGCTGTTTTTT	CASSPGGTVARKNTGELFF
few	TRBJ2-3	TRBV19	NA	TGTGCCAGTAAGAGTACAACAATCACAGATACGCAGTATTTT	CASKSTTITDTQYF
few	TRBJ2-5	TRBV10-3	NA	TGTGCCACTCAGGGGTCTCTAGAGACCCAGTACTTC	CATQGSLETQYF
NA	TRBJ2-3	TRBV10-3	NA	TGTGCCATCAGTGAGTCGAGCGCGGATACGCAGTATTTT	CAISESSADTQYF
many	TRBJ2-7	TRBV4-1	NA	TGCGCCAGCAGCCGCCCTTCCTCTAACTTGTCCCCCTACGAGCAGTACTTC	CASSRPSSNLSPYEQYF
many	TRBJ2-7	TRBV11-2	NA	TGTGCCAGCAGCTTAGAATTGACCTACGAGCAGTACTTC	CASSLELTYEQYF